Sequencing of this T cell receptor beta chain was carried out in a study of cytomegalovirus exposure and HLA in healthy donors. Researchers ran the PCR with 60 Vbeta and 13 Jbeta primers. Some clones are missing from TCRdb's copy, which holds only in-frame ones; the method was immunoSEQ multiplex PCR. Of about 150,000 clones in the sample, around 78% are singletons; the top ten hold 1.5% to 2%. In the case of this clone: The antigen remains undetermined.

Regarding the study as a whole: According to an earlier analysis, most TCR beta V segments yielded productive rearrangements about 87% or about 30% of the time.

The germline V and J ends were trimmed by 3 bases and 2 bases, with 11 bases remaining between them. The CDR3 covers 15 residues. Per the germline V gene, CDR1 is SGHTA and CDR2 is FQGNSA. The chain employs TRBV7-2 and TRBJ2-1; possibly TRBD1 for D (6 bases). The TCR originated in a woman between 18 and 29 years old in good health and CMV-seronegative. The source material was PBMCs. The CDR3 bases are TGTGCCAGCAGCTTGATAGACAGGACCTACAATGAGCAGTTCTTC. This encodes CASSLIDRTYNEQFF.